This T cell receptor (beta chain) emerged from a study of T-cell memory formation after mild COVID-19. The study's findings and limits: Clones shrinking between day 15 and 85 showed a balanced CD4/CD8 split, and those that grew later tilted toward CD4+.

UMIs and sample barcodes were carried by the TCR alpha and TCR beta cDNA libraries that 5'RACE produced using constant-segment primers. TCRdb itself ran the 5' RACE reads through MiXCR, one entry per CDR3 protein. The table includes about 200,000 distinct CDR3 sequences, 9.5% to 10% detected once. This clonotype was seen more than once but under ten times. Its target is not known. CDR3 size: 13 residues. Germline V gene lookup returns CDR1 MNHEY and CDR2 SVGEGT. Trimming shortened V by 6 bases and J by 4 bases, and 12 bases separated the two germline ends. Sequencing was carried out using PBMCs or a T cell subset sorted from them (not recorded which). V gene TRBV6-2 or TRBV6-3 combines with J gene TRBJ1-2, with D tentatively TRBD1 (6 bases). This sequence was found in a man aged 18 to 29 who had mild COVID-19 (a few samples of this study predate the infection). Cell type and time point are not known. CDR3 loop: CASRATGLYGYTF. CDR3 nucleotide sequence: TGTGCCAGCAGAGCGACAGGCCTCTATGGCTACACCTTC.